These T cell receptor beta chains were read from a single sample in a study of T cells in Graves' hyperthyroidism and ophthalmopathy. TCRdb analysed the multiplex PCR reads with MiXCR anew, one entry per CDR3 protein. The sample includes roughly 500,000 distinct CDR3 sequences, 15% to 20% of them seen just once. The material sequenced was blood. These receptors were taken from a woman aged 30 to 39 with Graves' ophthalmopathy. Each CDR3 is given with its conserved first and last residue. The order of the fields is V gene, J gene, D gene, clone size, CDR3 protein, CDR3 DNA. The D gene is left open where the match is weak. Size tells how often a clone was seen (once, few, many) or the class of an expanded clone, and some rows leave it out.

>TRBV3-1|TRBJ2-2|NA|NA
CASSQDPRIGELFF
TGTGCCAGCAGCCAAGACCCACGTATCGGGGAGCTGTTTTTT
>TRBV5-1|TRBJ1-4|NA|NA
CASSMGGLATNEKLFF
TGCGCCAGCAGCATGGGGGGGTTGGCAACTAATGAAAAACTGTTTTTT
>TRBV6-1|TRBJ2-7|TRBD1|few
CASSRTGDNYEQYF
TGTGCCAGCAGTCGGACAGGGGACAACTACGAGCAGTACTTC
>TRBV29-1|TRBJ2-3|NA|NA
CSVEAADTQYF
TGCAGCGTAGAGGCCGCAGATACGCAGTATTTT
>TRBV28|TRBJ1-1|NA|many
CASIESPPNTEAFF
TGTGCCAGCATTGAAAGCCCTCCGAACACTGAAGCTTTCTTT
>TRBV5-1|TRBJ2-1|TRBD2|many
CASSFRTSGSLFNEQFF
TGCGCCAGCAGCTTCAGGACTAGCGGGTCCCTATTTAATGAGCAGTTCTTC
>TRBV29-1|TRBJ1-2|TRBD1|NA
CSVEGAAGGGYTF
TGCAGCGTTGAAGGGGCGGCAGGGGGAGGCTACACCTTC
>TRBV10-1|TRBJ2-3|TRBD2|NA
CASTQRSGRTDTQYF
TGCGCCAGCACCCAGAGAAGCGGGAGGACAGATACGCAGTATTTT
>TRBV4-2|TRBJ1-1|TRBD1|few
CASSLTGGSMNTEAFF
TGTGCCAGCAGCCTGACAGGGGGCTCGATGAACACTGAAGCTTTCTTT
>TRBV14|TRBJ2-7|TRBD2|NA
CASSRWGGPYEQYF
TGTGCCAGCAGCCGCTGGGGGGGACCCTACGAGCAGTACTTC
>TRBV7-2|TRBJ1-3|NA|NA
CASSSGLAGNTIYF
TGTGCCAGCAGCTCCGGACTAGCTGGAAACACCATATATTTT
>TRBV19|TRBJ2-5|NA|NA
CASSNWGRETQYF
TGTGCCAGTAGTAACTGGGGTAGGGAGACCCAGTACTTC
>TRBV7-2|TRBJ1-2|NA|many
CASSRMRTNYGYTF
TGTGCCAGCAGCCGGATGAGGACTAACTATGGCTACACCTTC
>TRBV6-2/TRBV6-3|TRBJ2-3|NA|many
CASSYQEWSDTQYF
TGTGCCAGCAGTTACCAGGAGTGGTCAGATACGCAGTATTTT
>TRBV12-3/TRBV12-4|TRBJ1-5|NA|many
CASSTTGTPNQPQHF
TGTGCCAGCAGTACGACCGGGACACCCAATCAGCCCCAGCATTTT
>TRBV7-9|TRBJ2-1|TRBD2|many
CASSPGLAGAGNEQFF
TGTGCCAGCAGCCCGGGACTAGCGGGAGCGGGCAATGAGCAGTTCTTC
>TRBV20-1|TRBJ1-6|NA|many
CSARYLQGNSPLHF
TGCAGTGCGCGTTACCTCCAGGGCAATTCACCCCTCCACTTT
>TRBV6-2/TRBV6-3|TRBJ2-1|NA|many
CASSYLSGETYNEQFF
TGTGCCAGCAGTTACTTGAGCGGAGAAACCTACAATGAGCAGTTCTTC
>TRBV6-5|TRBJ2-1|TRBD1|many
CASSYQWTGNEQFF
TGTGCCAGCAGTTACCAATGGACAGGCAATGAGCAGTTCTTC
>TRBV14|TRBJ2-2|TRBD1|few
CASSQGQGYTNTGELFF
TGTGCCAGCAGCCAGGGACAGGGTTATACGAACACCGGGGAGCTGTTTTTT
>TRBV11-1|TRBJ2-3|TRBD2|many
CASSLAGGHTDTQYF
TGTGCCAGCAGCTTAGCGGGAGGGCACACAGATACGCAGTATTTT
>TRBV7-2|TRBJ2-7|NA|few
CASTLRVLGVGEQYF
TGTGCCAGCACCCTGAGAGTTTTGGGAGTGGGCGAGCAGTACTTC
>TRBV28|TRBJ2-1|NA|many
CASSLRTGDGEQFF
TGTGCCAGCAGTCTCAGGACCGGGGACGGTGAGCAGTTCTTC
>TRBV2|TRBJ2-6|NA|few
CASKYSGANVLTF
TGTGCCAGCAAATATTCTGGGGCCAACGTCCTGACTTTC
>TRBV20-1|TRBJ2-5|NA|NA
CSACRGAGLLQETQYF
TGCAGTGCATGCCGGGGAGCGGGCTTACTCCAAGAGACCCAGTACTTC
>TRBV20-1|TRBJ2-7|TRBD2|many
CSALSGSVMSYEQYF
TGCAGTGCACTTAGCGGGAGCGTAATGTCCTACGAGCAGTACTTC
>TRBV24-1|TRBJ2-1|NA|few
CATSDYRGSDEQFF
TGTGCCACCAGTGATTATCGGGGAAGCGATGAGCAGTTCTTC
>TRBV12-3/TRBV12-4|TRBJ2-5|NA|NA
CASSNGAYQETQYF
TGTGCCAGCAGCAACGGAGCGTACCAAGAGACCCAGTACTTC
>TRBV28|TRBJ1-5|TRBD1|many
CASSFHGQGALSGNQPQHF
TGTGCCAGCAGTTTCCATGGACAGGGGGCCCTTAGCGGCAATCAGCCCCAGCATTTT
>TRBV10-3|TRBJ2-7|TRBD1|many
CAISESMDRGEQYF
TGTGCCATCAGTGAGTCGATGGACAGGGGCGAGCAGTACTTC
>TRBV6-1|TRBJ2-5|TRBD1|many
CASSNYGTDQETQYF
TGTGCCAGCAGCAACTACGGGACAGACCAAGAGACCCAGTACTTC
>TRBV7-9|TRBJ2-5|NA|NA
CASSFPRNFGTQYF
TGTGCCAGCAGCTTCCCAAGGAATTTCGGGACCCAGTACTTC
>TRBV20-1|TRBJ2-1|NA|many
CSARRGSSEQFF
TGCAGTGCTAGACGGGGGTCGTCTGAGCAGTTCTTC
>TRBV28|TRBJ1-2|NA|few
CASSLGSGGYTF
TGTGCCAGCAGTTTAGGAAGCGGTGGCTACACCTTC
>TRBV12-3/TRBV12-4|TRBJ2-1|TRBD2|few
CASRPGRSSYNEQFF
TGTGCCAGCAGGCCCGGGAGGAGCTCCTACAATGAGCAGTTCTTC
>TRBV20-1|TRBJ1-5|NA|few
CSARFSGLGNQPQHF
TGCAGTGCTAGGTTTTCGGGGCTTGGCAATCAGCCCCAGCATTTT
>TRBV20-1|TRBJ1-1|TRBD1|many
CSARESGQVWAEAFF
TGCAGTGCTAGAGAATCGGGACAGGTTTGGGCTGAAGCTTTCTTT
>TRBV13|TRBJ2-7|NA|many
CASSYQGPRVAQYF
TGTGCCAGCAGCTACCAGGGTCCGCGAGTCGCGCAGTACTTC
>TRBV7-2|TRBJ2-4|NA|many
CASSLASTVAKNIQYF
TGTGCCAGCAGCTTAGCCTCAACGGTAGCCAAAAACATTCAGTACTTC
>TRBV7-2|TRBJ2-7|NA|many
CASSLGQEYEQYF
TGTGCCAGCAGCTTAGGGCAGGAGTACGAGCAGTACTTC
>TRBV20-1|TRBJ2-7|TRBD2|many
CNARGTSGRAYHNEQYF
TGCAATGCTAGAGGGACTAGCGGGAGGGCCTACCACAACGAGCAGTACTTC
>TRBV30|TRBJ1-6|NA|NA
CAWSVIRGSSYNSPLHF
TGTGCCTGGAGTGTAATACGGGGTAGCTCCTATAATTCACCCCTCCACTTT
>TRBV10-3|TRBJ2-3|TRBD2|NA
CATQAGGPSVDTQYF
TGTGCCACCCAAGCGGGAGGGCCCTCGGTAGATACGCAGTATTTT
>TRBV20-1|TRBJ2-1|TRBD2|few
CSAPLLADYNEQFF
TGCAGTGCCCCGTTACTAGCGGATTACAATGAGCAGTTCTTC
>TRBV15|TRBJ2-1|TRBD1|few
CATSRGGQGGGEQFF
TGTGCCACCAGCAGGGGGGGACAGGGAGGGGGTGAGCAGTTCTTC
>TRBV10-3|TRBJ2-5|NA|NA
CAISDRGAQETQYF
TGTGCCATCAGTGACCGGGGGGCTCAAGAGACCCAGTACTTC
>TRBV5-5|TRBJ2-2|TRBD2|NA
CASSLGTSENGELFF
TGTGCCAGCAGCTTGGGGACTAGCGAAAACGGGGAGCTGTTTTTT
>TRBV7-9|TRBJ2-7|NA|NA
CASSGGGGGPSYEQYF
TGTGCCAGCAGCGGGGGAGGGGGCGGCCCCTCCTACGAGCAGTACTTC
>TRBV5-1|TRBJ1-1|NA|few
CASSRVTGLWDTEAFF
TGTGCCAGCAGCCGGGTTACAGGTTTGTGGGACACTGAAGCTTTCTTT
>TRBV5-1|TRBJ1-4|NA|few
CASSSKRTGPREEKLFF
TGCGCCAGCAGCTCAAAGCGTACCGGGCCCAGGGAGGAAAAACTGTTTTTT
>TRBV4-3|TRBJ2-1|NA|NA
CASSQEGAGQTGDEQFF
TGCGCCAGCAGCCAAGAAGGGGCGGGACAAACGGGGGATGAGCAGTTCTTC
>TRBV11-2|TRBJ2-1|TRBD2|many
CASSFLAEYNEQFF
TGTGCCAGCAGCTTCCTAGCGGAGTACAATGAGCAGTTCTTC
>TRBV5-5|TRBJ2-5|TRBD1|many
CASSPKDRGGLETQYF
TGTGCCAGCAGCCCTAAGGACAGGGGAGGACTAGAGACCCAGTACTTC